This TCR beta chain was obtained from a study of shared clonotypes between healthy human individuals. Study as a whole: The cohort had two women and a few men, ages 18 to 49. Plates per donor: three CD4 naive, three CD4 memory, two CD8 naive, one CD8 memory.

The authors ran the assay at deep level. In the original processing: Without quality scores, immunoSEQ junctional reads could not be filtered like full-length reads. Repertoires were generated with immunoSEQ multiplex PCR, while TCRdb's copy carries only in-frame clones and drops some. V, J and clone size are taken as reported in that table, and D and trimming were inferred from the DNA itself. The sample has over 1.4 million clones; roughly 96% are singletons. The CDR3 runs 13 residues. J gave up 13 bases and V 7 bases, and 14 bases lay outside the gene matches. Germline V gives CDR1 MNHEY, CDR2 SMNVEV (reference sequence).

The sequence was collected from a man aged 25 to 45 in good health. This chain links TRBV27 with TRBJ2-5, with 8 bases lining up with TRBD2. Material for sequencing was naive CD4+ T cells sorted from blood. As to subset: CD45RA+ positively selected. CDR3 amino acids: CASTGTSGLVWYF. CDR3 in DNA: TGTGCCAGCACCGGAACTAGCGGCCTCGTGTGGTACTTC.